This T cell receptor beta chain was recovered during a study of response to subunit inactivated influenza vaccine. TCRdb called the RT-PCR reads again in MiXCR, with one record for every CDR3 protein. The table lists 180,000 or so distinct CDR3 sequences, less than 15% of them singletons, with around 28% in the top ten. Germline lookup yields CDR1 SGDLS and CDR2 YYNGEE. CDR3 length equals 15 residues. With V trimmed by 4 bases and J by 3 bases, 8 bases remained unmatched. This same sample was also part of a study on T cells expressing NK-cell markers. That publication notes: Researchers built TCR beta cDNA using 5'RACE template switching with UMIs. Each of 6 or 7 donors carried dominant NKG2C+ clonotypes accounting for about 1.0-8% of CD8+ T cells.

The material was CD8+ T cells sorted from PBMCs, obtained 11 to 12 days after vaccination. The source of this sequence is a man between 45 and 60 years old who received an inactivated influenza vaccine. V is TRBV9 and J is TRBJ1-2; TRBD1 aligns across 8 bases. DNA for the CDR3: TGTGCCAGCAGCCCATTAGGACAGGGCGACTATGGCTACACCTTC. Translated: CASSPLGQGDYGYTF. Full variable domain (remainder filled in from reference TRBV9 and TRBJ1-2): DSGVTQTPKHLITATGQRVTLRCSPRSGDLSVYWYQQSLDQGLQFLIQYYNGEERAKGNILERFSAQQFPDLHSELNLSSLELGDSALYFCASSPLGQGDYGYTFGSGTRLTVV.